A single T cell receptor (beta chain) is shown here with its context. Trimming left V 8 bases short and J 1 base short, with 17 bases between. This CDR3 spans 15 amino acids. Germline loops: CDR1 MNHEY, CDR2 SVGAGI. This sample was included in a study of blood T cell repertoires in COVID-19. About the research overall: Whether acute or convalescent, the COVID-19 samples came from the United States, Italy and Spain. Nucleic acid was either cDNA or gDNA, and it came from T cells, B-cell-depleted T cells, or PBMCs.

The method was immunoSEQ multiplex PCR; TCRdb's version includes in-frame clones alone and lacks a portion of them. The sample has 250,000 or so clones; approximately 80% are singletons. This chain uses TRBV6-5 with TRBJ1-2; D might be TRBD1 (5 bases). Sequences were obtained from peripheral blood. The sequence was collected from a man in his sixties with acute or convalescent COVID-19. CDR3 protein: CASLSRESINYGYTF. CDR3 bases: TGTGCCAGCCTAAGCAGGGAATCCATTAACTATGGCTACACCTTC.